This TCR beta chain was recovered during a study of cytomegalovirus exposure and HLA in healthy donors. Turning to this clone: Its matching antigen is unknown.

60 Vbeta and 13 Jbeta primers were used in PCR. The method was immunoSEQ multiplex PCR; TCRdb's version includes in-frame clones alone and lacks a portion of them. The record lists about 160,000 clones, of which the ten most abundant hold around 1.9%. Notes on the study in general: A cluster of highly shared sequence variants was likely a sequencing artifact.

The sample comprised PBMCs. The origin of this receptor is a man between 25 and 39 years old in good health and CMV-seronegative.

The CDR3 nucleotides are TGTGCCAGCAGTAACCTGGAGGGGAGAGGTTACGAGCAGTACTTC. Its protein product is CASSNLEGRGYEQYF. This chain uses TRBV6-5 with TRBJ2-7, with D possibly TRBD2 on 6 matching bases. The CDR3 length is 15 residues. The ends were cut back, 5 bases at V and 4 bases at J, with 18 bases in the middle. CDR1 and CDR2 from the germline V gene are MNHEY and SVGAGI.